This TCR beta chain was recorded in a study of cytomegalovirus exposure and HLA in healthy donors (dated by TCRdb to the late 2010s). About the full investigation: In an earlier analysis of some 610 of the donors, under 300 Gb of sequence data and approximately 100 million unique TCR beta sequences from about 180 million T cells were reported. An early release covering roughly 580 HLA-typed donors comprised approximately 290 gigabases of sequencing data and tens of millions of unique TCR sequences. Using immunosequencing, the study profiled T cell repertoires from 666 subjects and related those repertoires to cytomegalovirus serostatus. Among the approximately 400 genotyped donors, around 79% belonged to the genetic ancestry cluster associated with self-reported Caucasian donors. To study patterns of TCR occurrence, a later analysis re-analyzed previously published TCR beta repertoires from 600 to 750 donors and added high-resolution HLA genotyping. High-throughput TCR immunosequencing, statistical association of individual TCRs with disease status, and machine learning were combined to predict cytomegalovirus infection status. Donor age, sex, ethnicity and CMV serostatus were collected together with the repertoire data. The study was designed to test whether signatures of past pathogen exposure could be identified by cataloging public T cell receptors. Along with the roughly 700-subject first cohort, a separate validation cohort of over a hundred different subjects was used. Rather than using new phenotypic data, the later analysis identified candidate immune exposures from TCR beta sequences and from how often those sequences occurred across donors. Four or five DR-DQ haplotypes were treated as single units for association and clustering because of strong linkage in the cohort. Both class I and class II loci were covered by HLA typing, at four-digit resolution. Among around 400 genotyped donors of the cohort, an average of roughly 230,000 unique TCR beta nucleotide sequences was sequenced per donor, of which 15% to 20% were non-productive. All discovery cohort repertoires had been generated on a single sequencing platform. The number of typed donors differed by locus: roughly 629-640 for A, B, C, DRB1 and DQB1; approximately 540 for DQA1; about 600 for DPA1; and about 470 for DPB1. An earlier analysis of around 580 of the donors used high-throughput TCR beta sequencing to judge whether each TCR beta V gene segment behaved as functional or pseudogenic. A later genetic analysis took genome-wide SNP genotypes for about three fifths of the 666 donors and used that subset as a discovery cohort. What the work shows at the level of the full study, not this receptor alone: A cluster of highly shared sequence variants was judged likely to represent a technical artifact of the sequencing pipeline. Only TCR beta chains were sequenced in this cohort, and the absence of alpha or paired-chain data limited detectable features. Roughly uniform sequencing depth across donors was assumed in presence/absence analyses, although this assumption may not hold. According to a later genetic analysis, donors in an Asian-associated ancestry cluster had fewer N-insertions in productive TCRs than the approximately 700-donor mean. Some IMGT-functional V segments, including TRBV6-2 and TRBV6-3, could not be distinguished by the 87-base-pair reads and were therefore excluded. In a later analysis, some 17,000 TCR beta sequences were associated with specific HLA alleles at a false discovery rate of 0.05. While some public TCRs were present in many individuals, most TCR sequences turned up only very rarely across donors. A later analysis found that HLA-associated TCR beta chains were more clonally expanded and had lower generation probabilities than equally common non-associated chains. In a later analysis, TCR association rates were found to vary across HLA loci, with the most associated TCRs seen for DRB1 alleles and the fewest for HLA-C alleles. Several of the top co-occurrence clusters appeared to be linked to parvovirus B19, influenza, CMV and Epstein-Barr virus, according to a later analysis. The classifier was reported to diagnose cytomegalovirus status with high specificity and sensitivity in both the original cohort and the validation cohort. A few of the identified cytomegalovirus-associated TCR beta chains were confirmed in vitro to be specific for cytomegalovirus antigens. A further reported finding was that TCR beta sequences accurately predicted the HLA-A and HLA-B alleles for most subjects in the first cohort. About 17 rarely observed V segments, including chromosome 9 orphons, were excluded from the earlier analysis of several hundred of the donors because counts were too low. The study gave a list of more than 150 TCR beta chains associated with cytomegalovirus. An earlier analysis of some 560 of the donors showed that most TCR beta V segments appeared in productive rearrangements either about 87% or about 30% of the time, which broadly matched IMGT annotations. For the cohort, immune exposure information was limited to CMV serostatus. Because some donors lacked HLA typing at each locus, the association tests relied only on the typed subset. Correlated functional status among segregating V segments might be attributable to linkage disequilibrium, but an unknown experimental factor could not be ruled out. In a later analysis, most CMV-associated TCR beta chains were found to appear HLA-restricted, with HLA associations seemingly driven largely by CMV exposure. The authors suggested that the approach could potentially be generalized to other disease states and immunological phenotypes. Assigning TCR associations to individual alleles was difficult when HLA alleles, especially DR and DQ, strongly co-occurred. An association between a missense DCLRE1C variant and V-gene and J-gene trimming of TCR beta chains was found in a later genetic analysis and replicated in an independent cohort.

For CDR1 and CDR2, the germline V gene lists SGHTA and FQGTGA. Relative to germline, V is missing 3 bases and J is missing 4 bases, with 4 bases of the junction outside any gene match. Spanning cysteine to phenylalanine, the CDR3 consists of 15 amino acids. Left in the record is the CDR3 DNA by itself, 45 bases read in frame from the first base. The cohort consisted of some 670 healthy bone marrow donors. At the time of sampling, all cohort members were nominally healthy, though unrecorded immune exposures were likely present. Of the approximately 670 cohort members, 250 to 300 had positive CMV serostatus and about 330 had negative CMV serostatus, and CMV serostatus was not recorded for the donor. A peripheral blood sample was provided by each donor, and peripheral blood mononuclear cells were used for TCR beta sequencing. Genomic DNA extraction from the blood cell samples was performed with the Qiagen DNeasy Blood Extraction Kit.

Preparation of the library involved the immunoSEQ multiplex PCR assay. The multiplex PCR relied on a mix of 60 forward primers for TCR Vbeta segments and 13 reverse primers for TCR Jbeta segments. The CDR3 region of rearranged TCR beta genes was amplified from genomic DNA by a multiplex PCR assay. The Illumina HiSeq System was used to sequence the amplified TCR beta libraries as 87-base-pair reads. As for how the authors treated the data: In a later analysis, some 80 million unique TCR beta chains were counted across the roughly 610 repertoires, and around 11 million of these chains were shared by at least two donors. To remove PCR and sequencing errors, raw reads were error-corrected and collapsed into unique sequences using a nearest-neighbor algorithm that merged closely related sequences. V, D and J gene segments were assigned by aligning CDR3 sequences to IMGT reference sequences. For a sequence to be retained, at least a six-nucleotide match to both a V gene segment and a J gene segment was required. Rearrangements were classified as productive when the CDR3 lacked stop codons and remained in frame with V and J, and all other rearrangements were classified as non-productive. Following IMGT convention, CDR3 was defined as the stretch from the second conserved V-encoded cysteine to the conserved J-encoded phenylalanine. Sequences without an unambiguous match to a single V gene segment were excluded from the earlier analysis of 450 to 650 of the donors. An earlier analysis of over 450 of the donors classified V segments as functional when productive rearrangements were above 56.7% and as segregating when the standard deviation between donors was above 5%. A statistical classification framework was developed to diagnose cytomegalovirus status using the catalog of TCR beta chain sequences. V and J gene assignment, in a later analysis, came from comparing TCR nucleotide sequences with IMGT/GENE-DB human TR gene sequences. A later analysis assigned CDR3 sequences and most-parsimonious VDJ recombination scenarios with the TCRdist pipeline. In a later analysis, every TCR beta chain was defined by the combination of its CDR3 amino acid sequence and its V-gene family, and reads without a unique V-gene family were dropped. As a way to deal with suspected cross-contamination and a sequencing artifact, a later analysis dropped 640 or so nucleotide sequences that were highly shared and had low generation probability. In a later analysis, a clonal expansion index for each public chain was calculated from normalized within-repertoire ranks of inferred template counts. In a later analysis, generation probabilities were computed with a VDJ recombination model fitted to out-of-frame rearrangements, and the resulting probabilities were checked against IGoR. In a later analysis, hypergeometric tests were used to score TCR-TCR, TCR-HLA and TCR-CMV co-occurrence, with a repertoire-size bias correction applied to TCR pairs. False discovery rates were estimated in a later analysis by permuting HLA or CMV assignments 20 times. A later analysis grouped co-occurring TCRs with DBSCAN, adding TCRdist sequence similarity when clustering within HLA-allele-positive subsets. For co-occurrence clustering, repertoires with fewer than 30,000 or more than 120,000 public chains were excluded, along with roughly 5 repertoires with anomalous nucleotide sharing. TCRdb retrieved this table from immuneACCESS and kept in-frame rearrangements only. Not all clones are present; in checked studies, unresolved V genes account for under half, and no reason is known for the remainder. That table gives V, J and clone size, and the DNA gave D and trimming. The sample records some 170,000 clones, about two thirds of which are singletons. The ten most abundant clones make up less than 2.5% of the sample.

This clone was found once. The target of this receptor is not known. The input lacks base qualities; no much larger clone sits a single base away. The TCR was taken from a human donor in good health. Sequencing was performed on PBMCs. The sequence links TRBV7-3 to TRBJ1-2; 11 nucleotides in the junction match TRBD1. The nucleotide sequence is given as TGTGCCAGCAGCTTGGACAGGGGGCAGAGCTATGGCTACACCTTC. It translates to CASSLDRGQSYGYTF.